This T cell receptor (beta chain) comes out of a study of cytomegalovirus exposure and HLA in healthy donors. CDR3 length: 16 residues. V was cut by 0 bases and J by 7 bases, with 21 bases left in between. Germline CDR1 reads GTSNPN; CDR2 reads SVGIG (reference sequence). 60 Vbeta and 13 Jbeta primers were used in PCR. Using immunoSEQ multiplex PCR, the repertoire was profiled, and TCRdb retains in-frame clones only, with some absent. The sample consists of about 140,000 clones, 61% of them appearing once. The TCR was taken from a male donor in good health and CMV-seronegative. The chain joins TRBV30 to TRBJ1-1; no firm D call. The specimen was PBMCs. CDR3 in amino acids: CAWSVRGLPTWSEAFF. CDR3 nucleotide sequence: TGTGCCTGGAGTGTACGGGGATTGCCCACCTGGAGTGAAGCTTTCTTT.